A single sample gave rise to the 8 T cell receptor beta chains below, sequenced in a study of T cells after yellow fever vaccination. MiXCR, applied by TCRdb to the 5' RACE reads, yields one record per CDR3 protein. In the table there are approximately 240,000 distinct CDR3 sequences, 3.6% of which are singletons. The sample here was PBMCs, taken 15 days after the yellow fever booster vaccination. The receptors stem from a young man who received the YFV17D yellow fever vaccine.

This clonotype has at least ten counts. The chain employs TRBV25-1 and TRBJ1-4; 7 bases align to TRBD1. The germline gives CDR1 MGHDK, CDR2 SYGVNS. The junction had 5 bases not matched to a gene; V was cut back by 6 bases and J by 4 bases. The CDR3 covers 14 residues. CDR3 sequence reads: CASSPGQHNEKLFF. CDR3 in DNA: TGTGCCAGCAGCCCGGGACAGCATAATGAAAAACTGTTTTTT.

As regards this clonotype: This could be a read error, since a much larger clone is one nucleotide away. The chain employs TRBV6-6 and TRBJ2-7; D tentatively reads TRBD1 or TRBD2 (7 bases each). Trimming removed 5 bases from V and 5 bases from J, with 19 bases in between. Germline CDR1 is MNHNY and CDR2 is SVGAGI (reference sequence). CDR3 length equals 15 residues. CDR3 sequence: CASSPAGGGRNEQYF. The CDR3 DNA sequence: TGTGCCAGCAGTCCCGCAGGGGGGGGCCGGAACGAGCAGTACTTC.

This clonotype was counted at least ten times. The V and J genes are TRBV7-2 and TRBJ2-2; 8 bases match TRBD1. The V segment lost 2 bases and the J segment 6 bases; nucleotides outside the gene matches: 17. Germline CDR1 is SGHTA and CDR2 is FQGNSA. The CDR3 is 19 amino acids. The DNA of the CDR3 is TGTGCCAGCAGCTTATCCGTTTCTTTTGGGCAGGGGGCCGCCGGGGAGCTGTTTTTT. It codes for CASSLSVSFGQGAAGELFF.

This clonotype appeared many times. The genes are TRBV18 and TRBJ1-5; D is ambiguous. Germline V gene data show CDR1 as KGHSH and CDR2 as LQKENI. The germline V and J ends were trimmed by 2 bases and 2 bases, with 7 bases remaining between them. The CDR3 has 14 amino acids. The CDR3 loop reads CASSPDLGNQPQHF. Written as DNA, the CDR3 is TGTGCCAGCTCACCAGACCTTGGCAATCAGCCCCAGCATTTT.

There are many counts of this clonotype. The chain uses TRBV29-1 and TRBJ1-2, with a possible D match to TRBD1 (6 bases). The germline V gene has CDR1 SQVTM and CDR2 ANQGSEA. Deletions cut 8 bases from V and 1 base from J, with 20 bases between. This CDR3 contains 15 residues. CDR3 region: CSSQGSQRDNYGYTF. In DNA, the CDR3 is TGCAGCTCGCAGGGGTCGCAGAGGGATAACTATGGCTACACCTTC.

This clonotype was seen repeatedly, ten times or more. The chain combines TRBV10-3 with TRBJ1-2, with D perhaps matching TRBD1 (6 bases). V was trimmed by 5 bases and J by 2 bases, leaving 12 bases between them. The CDR3 totals 14 residues. Germline V gene data show CDR1 as ENHRY and CDR2 as SYGVKD. CDR3 coding DNA: TGTGCCATCAGTCCCTCAGGGGAAAACTATGGCTACACCTTC. This encodes CAISPSGENYGYTF.

This clonotype was seen ten or more times. This sequence joins TRBV5-1 and TRBJ2-1; perhaps D is TRBD1 or TRBD2 (5 bases each). With 5 bases removed from V and 7 bases from J, the gap between germline ends came to 16 bases. From germline, CDR1 is SGHRS and CDR2 YFSETQ. This CDR3 spans 14 amino acids. The CDR3 DNA reads TGCGCCAGCAGTTTTGGGACCAATTCGAATGAGCAGTTCTTC. Protein: CASSFGTNSNEQFF.

This clonotype was observed at least ten times. J is TRBJ2-1 and V is TRBV10-3; TRBD1 matches 10 bases. With 10 bases clipped from V and 7 bases from J, the junction kept 7 bases outside the gene matches. The CDR3 is 13 amino acids. The germline CDR1 and CDR2 sequences are ENHRY and SYGVKD. CDR3 loop: CATLPGQGNEQFF. In DNA form, the CDR3 reads TGTGCCACGCTCCCGGGACAGGGGAATGAGCAGTTCTTC.